The next 32 T cell receptor beta chains were all read from a single sample in a study of T-cell reconstitution after alpha-beta-depleted transplantation in children (dated by TCRdb to between 2015 and 2016). Taken with the paper, the label for treatment or condition translates to: allogeneic hematopoietic cell transplantation with graft depleted of TCRalphabeta T cells and CD19 B cells. Libraries were prepared through PCR. Sequencing used an Illumina HiSeq 2500. Molecular barcoding was employed in the preparation of TCR libraries, with unique molecular identifiers being used to normalize TCRbeta repertoire quantification. The public reads were run again by TCRdb, first through fastp at Q25 and then through MiXCR, and only productive beta chains were kept. Rows with a matching CDR3 protein are joined into one entry that keeps the most common DNA and genes. The sample contains about 830,000 distinct CDR3 sequences, roughly 15% of them found a single time. The ten biggest clones cover just under 5% of the sample.

The material sequenced was PBMCs, mostly from graft donor cells, taken 360 days after TCRalphabeta/CD19-depleted stem cell transplant. These receptors were taken from a male patient younger than 18 who had a stem cell transplant for acute lymphoblastic leukemia, so the T cells may come from the graft donor.

The chain recombines TRBV7-9 with TRBJ2-3; TRBD2 aligns across 8 bases. J lost 4 bases, V lost 5 bases, and 2 bases had no gene match. The CDR3 is 13 residues long. Germline values: CDR1 SEHNR, CDR2 FQNEAQ (reference sequence). In DNA, the CDR3 is TGTGCCAGCAGCAGACTAGCGTCAGATACGCAGTATTTT. It translates to CASSRLASDTQYF.

This clonotype was seen only a few times. In DNA form, the CDR3 reads TGTGCCAGCAGCGCTAGACTAGCGGGAGAATACGAGCAGTACTTC. Its protein is CASSARLAGEYEQYF. The V gene is TRBV9, the J gene TRBJ2-7, with TRBD2 identical over 12 bases. The CDR3 spans 15 residues. V was clipped by 3 bases and J by 4 bases; unmatched bases: 5. The V gene's germline CDR1 is SGDLS and CDR2 YYNGEE.

This clonotype appeared a few times. The rearrangement links TRBV9 to TRBJ2-2, with 8 bases identical to TRBD2. The germline V gene encodes CDR1 SGDLS and CDR2 YYNGEE. This CDR3 has 17 amino acids. V lost 0 bases, J lost 7 bases, and 11 bases stayed unmatched. CDR3 coding DNA: TGTGCCAGCAGCGTAGACCGTGTAGCGGGATGGGGCGGGGAGCTGTTTTTT. Protein product: CASSVDRVAGWGGELFF.

V and J are TRBV5-1 and TRBJ2-2, with unresolved D. Trimming removed 0 bases from V and 0 bases from J, with 9 bases in between. This CDR3 comprises 16 residues. Per germline, CDR1 SGHRS and CDR2 YFSETQ. The CDR3 nucleotides are TGCGCCAGCAGCTTGGCCCCTAGGACGAACACCGGGGAGCTGTTTTTT. It specifies CASSLAPRTNTGELFF.

A few counts support this clonotype. The chain carries TRBV5-1 and TRBJ2-7; D is ambiguous. CDR3 length equals 14 residues. CDR1 is SGHRS and CDR2 is YFSETQ in the germline V gene. The V and J ends lost 0 bases and 2 bases respectively, with 9 bases between them. In DNA, the CDR3 is TGCGCCAGCAGCTTGGGATACCTTCCCTACGAGCAGTACTTC. It codes for CASSLGYLPYEQYF.

The rearrangement uses TRBV27 and TRBJ2-7, with D unclear. The V gene lost 1 base and the J gene lost 5 bases, with 9 bases spanning the gap. Per the germline V gene, CDR1 is MNHEY and CDR2 is SMNVEV (reference sequence). This CDR3 is 13 amino acids long. CDR3 DNA: TGTGCCAGCAGTTTATTTGCCTCGGACGAGCAGTACTTC. This codes for CASSLFASDEQYF.

The chain joins TRBV7-2 to TRBJ1-6; D gene uncertain. CDR1 and CDR2 from the germline V gene are SGHTA and FQGNSA. The CDR3 is made up of 16 amino acids. With 1 base removed from V and 0 bases from J, the gap between germline ends came to 7 bases. The DNA for the CDR3 is TGTGCCAGCAGCTTAGACGTCAGCTCCTATAATTCACCCCTCCACTTT. It encodes CASSLDVSSYNSPLHF.

The V gene is TRBV27, the J gene TRBJ2-7; 10 nucleotides agree with TRBD1. V lost 6 bases, J lost 3 bases, and 8 bases stayed unmatched. Germline assignment: CDR1 MNHEY and CDR2 SMNVEV (reference sequence). The CDR3 sequence is 15 residues long. In DNA form, the CDR3 reads TGTGCCAGCAGCCACCGGGACAGGGGAATCTACGAGCAGTACTTC. Translated: CASSHRDRGIYEQYF.

This clonotype turned up a few times. The J gene is TRBJ2-7, the V gene TRBV3-1; 9 positions agree with TRBD1. Germline CDR1 LGHDT, CDR2 YNNKEL (reference sequence). J gave up 5 bases and V 4 bases, and 6 bases lay outside the gene matches. The CDR3 is 14 residues long. The CDR3 protein is CASSPGTGRNEQYF. CDR3 nucleotides: TGTGCCAGCAGCCCCGGGACAGGGAGGAACGAGCAGTACTTC.

The CDR3 region is CASSQEGDSNYGYTF. The CDR3 DNA is TGTGCCAGCAGCCAAGAAGGTGACAGCAACTATGGCTACACCTTC. The rearrangement uses TRBV3-1 and TRBJ1-2; tentative D call: TRBD1 (5 bases). The V gene lost 0 bases and the J gene lost 2 bases, with 10 bases spanning the gap. Germline V CDR1 and CDR2: LGHDT, YNNKEL (reference sequence). The CDR3 loop spans 15 amino acids. The full variable domain, its missing parts supplied by reference TRBV3-1 and TRBJ1-2, is DTAVSQTPKYLVTQMGNDKSIKCEQNLGHDTMYWYKQDSKKFLKIMFSYNNKELIINETVPNRFSPKSPDKAHLNLHINSLELGDSAVYFCASSQEGDSNYGYTFGSGTRLTVV.

The chain combines TRBV5-1 with TRBJ2-1; D may match TRBD1 or TRBD2 (5 bases each). The CDR3 spans 14 residues. In germline, CDR1 is SGHRS, CDR2 YFSETQ. Trimming removed 3 bases at V and 8 bases at J, with 15 bases between. This CDR3 is CASSSSGTPHEQFF. The CDR3 nucleotides read TGCGCCAGCAGCTCCTCCGGGACCCCCCATGAGCAGTTCTTC. Based on the CDR3 plus reference TRBV5-1 and TRBJ2-1, the full variable domain is KAGVTQTPRYLIKTRGQQVTLSCSPISGHRSVSWYQQTPGQGLQFLFEYFSETQRNKGNFPGRFSGRQFSNSRSEMNVSTLELGDSALYLCASSSSGTPHEQFFGPGTRLTVL.

This clonotype turned up a few times. This rearrangement joins TRBV4-2 to TRBJ2-1, with D tentatively TRBD2 (6 bases). The germline V gene encodes CDR1 LGHNA and CDR2 YNFKEQ. The CDR3 is 14 residues long. Trimming pared 0 bases from V and 9 bases from J, leaving 12 bases between. CDR3 sequence (DNA): TGTGCCAGCAGCCAAGATGGAGGGAGTACTGAGCAGTTCTTC. Protein sequence: CASSQDGGSTEQFF.

This clonotype was found a few times. Written as DNA, the CDR3 is TGTGCCAGCAGGGAGCGGGAGGTTCCTACCTACAATGAGCAGTTCTTC. Translation: CASREREVPTYNEQFF. The chain couples TRBV12-3 or TRBV12-4 to TRBJ2-1, with 9 bases fitting TRBD2. The CDR3 is 16 residues long. The trim removed 6 bases at V and 2 bases at J, leaving 8 bases unmatched.

This chain links TRBV12-3 or TRBV12-4 with TRBJ2-2; 9 nucleotides line up with TRBD2. After removal of 3 bases from V and 3 bases from J, the junction contained 5 bases not matched to a gene. The CDR3 is 16 amino acids. CDR3 amino acids: CASSFNLAGYTGELFF. In DNA, the CDR3 is TGTGCCAGCAGTTTTAACCTAGCGGGATACACCGGGGAGCTGTTTTTT.

This clonotype has just a few counts. This rearrangement joins TRBV12-3 or TRBV12-4 to TRBJ2-1; 9 bases map to TRBD2. The CDR3 covers 16 residues. The J segment lost 9 bases and the V segment lost 5 bases, leaving 14 bases of the junction unmatched. The CDR3 reads CASSAPGGGRGGEQFF. Here the CDR3 DNA reads TGTGCCAGCAGTGCCCCCGGTGGGGGGCGGGGGGGTGAGCAGTTCTTC.

This chain joins TRBV15 and TRBJ2-7, with 10 nucleotides matching TRBD1. There are 17 residues in the CDR3. The ends lost 0 bases at V and 2 bases at J; junction bases unmatched: 7. Per the germline V gene, CDR1 is LNHNV and CDR2 is YYDKDF (reference sequence). CDR3 residues: CATSRDRGQGSPYEQYF. The CDR3 DNA reads TGTGCCACCAGCAGAGATAGGGGACAGGGGAGCCCCTACGAGCAGTACTTC.

The V gene is TRBV5-1, the J gene TRBJ1-2; D is unresolved. The CDR3 covers 13 residues. CDR1 is SGHRS, CDR2 YFSETQ, per germline. V dropped 0 bases and J dropped 7 bases, with 10 bases sitting between them. CDR3 in DNA: TGCGCCAGCAGCTTGGCCAATCATCGTGGCTACACCTTC. Translated: CASSLANHRGYTF.

This clonotype has just a few counts. A read error may produce the germline difference seen at one junction end. This rearrangement joins TRBV3-1 to TRBJ2-7; 9 bases fit TRBD1. Germline V gene data show CDR1 as LGHDT and CDR2 as YNNKEL (reference sequence). The CDR3 spans 13 residues. The CDR3 protein is CASSDDSGTGSSF. CDR3 nucleotide sequence: TGTGCCAGCAGCGACGATTCCGGGACAGGGTCATCCTTC.

This clonotype occurred many times. This chain uses TRBV4-1 with TRBJ2-5; no firm D call. CDR1 is MGHRA, CDR2 YSYEKL, per germline. There are 13 residues in the CDR3. V gave up 2 bases and J gave up 5 bases, with 9 bases separating them. CDR3 DNA: TGCGCCAGCAGCCAAATGACCCCGGAGACCCAGTACTTC. Its translation is CASSQMTPETQYF.

This CDR3 reads CSTSGRAHRSYNEQFF. CDR3 bases: TGCAGTACTAGCGGGAGGGCTCATAGGTCCTACAATGAGCAGTTCTTC. This sequence joins TRBV29-1 and TRBJ2-1; TRBD2 aligns across 13 bases. This CDR3 comprises 16 residues. The germline gives CDR1 SQVTM, CDR2 ANQGSEA.

This chain links TRBV5-1 with TRBJ2-7; TRBD2 is a possible D gene (5 bases). The CDR3 consists of 12 residues. V was clipped by 4 bases and J by 5 bases, with 10 bases between them. Germline V gene lookup returns CDR1 SGHRS and CDR2 YFSETQ. CDR3 in amino acids: CASSPRVNEQYF. In DNA, the CDR3 is TGCGCCAGCAGCCCGAGGGTAAACGAGCAGTACTTC.

The rearrangement joins TRBV5-1 to TRBJ2-3; TRBD1 matches 7 bases. The V gene's germline CDR1 is SGHRS and CDR2 YFSETQ. The CDR3 is made up of 15 amino acids. After removal of 2 bases from V and 0 bases from J, the junction contained 3 bases not matched to a gene. The CDR3 sequence is CASSLGTESTDTQYF. For the CDR3, the DNA is TGCGCCAGCAGCTTAGGGACAGAAAGCACAGATACGCAGTATTTT.

This clonotype has ten or more counts. V is TRBV20-1 and J is TRBJ1-1, with TRBD1 matching over 9 bases. This CDR3 contains 13 residues. From germline, CDR1 is DFQATT and CDR2 SNEGSKA (reference sequence). V gave up 6 bases and J gave up 4 bases; unmatched junction bases: 6. CDR3 protein: CSARKDRGTEAFF. For the CDR3, the DNA is TGCAGTGCAAGAAAGGACAGGGGCACTGAAGCTTTCTTT.

This clonotype showed up many times. CDR3 region: CASSLQGSYNEQFF. CDR3 coding DNA: TGCGCCAGCAGCTTGCAGGGCTCCTACAATGAGCAGTTCTTC. The chain joins TRBV5-1 to TRBJ2-1, with D possibly matching TRBD1 (5 bases). Trimming left V 1 base short and J 0 bases short, with 5 bases between. The CDR3 covers 14 residues. CDR1 and CDR2 from the germline V gene are SGHRS and YFSETQ.

The V and J genes are TRBV29-1 and TRBJ2-1; possible D gene TRBD2, 5 bases. The CDR3 runs to 14 residues. The germline gives CDR1 SQVTM, CDR2 ANQGSEA. V gave up 4 bases and J gave up 0 bases, with 10 bases separating them. This CDR3 is CSVVPGSSYNEQFF. The CDR3 DNA sequence: TGCAGCGTTGTTCCTGGGAGCTCCTACAATGAGCAGTTCTTC.

This chain links TRBV5-1 with TRBJ2-1, with TRBD2 as a possible D gene (6 bases). Germline loops: CDR1 SGHRS, CDR2 YFSETQ. The V gene lost 0 bases and the J gene lost 6 bases, with 10 bases spanning the gap. The length of the CDR3 is 14 residues. CDR3 residues: CASSLEGGINEQFF. CDR3 nucleotide sequence: TGCGCCAGCAGCTTGGAGGGCGGGATCAATGAGCAGTTCTTC.

This chain joins TRBV12-3 or TRBV12-4 and TRBJ2-1; 8 nucleotides align to TRBD1. J lost 7 bases, V lost 6 bases, and 5 bases had no gene match. CDR3 size: 13 residues. The CDR3 spells CASSEYRGNEQFF. CDR3 sequence (DNA): TGTGCCAGCAGCGAATACAGGGGGAATGAGCAGTTCTTC.

This clonotype was counted a single time. The gene calls are TRBV7-9 and TRBJ2-1; TRBD1 or TRBD2 may be the D gene (5 bases each). V lost 7 bases to trimming and J lost 0 bases, with 13 bases between them. Germline CDR1 and CDR2: SEHNR and FQNEAQ (reference sequence). This CDR3 is 15 amino acids long. CDR3 protein: CASISPGSSYNEQFF. DNA of the CDR3: TGTGCCAGCATCTCACCAGGGAGCTCCTACAATGAGCAGTTCTTC.

This clonotype turned up a few times. The J gene is TRBJ2-2, the V gene TRBV12-3 or TRBV12-4; TRBD2 agrees at 9 bases. J lost 5 bases, V lost 5 bases, and 9 bases had no gene match. This CDR3 comprises 16 residues. CDR3: CASSPAGLAYTGELFF. The CDR3 nucleotides are TGTGCCAGCAGTCCTGCGGGACTAGCTTATACCGGGGAGCTGTTTTTT.

The rearrangement uses TRBV11-2 and TRBJ2-2; D perhaps matches TRBD1 (6 bases). The CDR3 runs to 18 residues. V was clipped by 0 bases and J by 5 bases, with 19 bases between them. Germline values: CDR1 SGHAT, CDR2 FQNNGV. The CDR3 nucleotides are TGTGCCAGCAGCTTAGATCCCTTGCAGGGGAGAAGAACCGGGGAGCTGTTTTTT. This encodes CASSLDPLQGRRTGELFF.

Comment on this clonotype: A read error is possible here, since a much larger clone lies one base away. Here the CDR3 DNA reads TGTGCCATCAGTGGTGGTTCGGAGGAGAATGAAAAACTGTTTTTT. Translation: CAISGGSEENEKLFF. The rearrangement links TRBV10-3 to TRBJ1-4; D call uncertain. CDR3 length equals 15 residues. Trimming took off 4 bases at V and 5 bases at J, with 14 bases between the two ends. The germline gives CDR1 ENHRY, CDR2 SYGVKD.

This clonotype was detected ten times or more. V usage is TRBV12-3 or TRBV12-4 and J usage is TRBJ2-5, with TRBD2 matching over 10 bases. The V and J ends lost 6 bases and 2 bases, in that order; junction bases with no gene match: 3. This CDR3 spans 14 amino acids. CDR3 loop: CASRRTSGQETQYF. The DNA of the CDR3 is TGTGCCAGCAGGCGGACTAGCGGTCAAGAGACCCAGTACTTC.